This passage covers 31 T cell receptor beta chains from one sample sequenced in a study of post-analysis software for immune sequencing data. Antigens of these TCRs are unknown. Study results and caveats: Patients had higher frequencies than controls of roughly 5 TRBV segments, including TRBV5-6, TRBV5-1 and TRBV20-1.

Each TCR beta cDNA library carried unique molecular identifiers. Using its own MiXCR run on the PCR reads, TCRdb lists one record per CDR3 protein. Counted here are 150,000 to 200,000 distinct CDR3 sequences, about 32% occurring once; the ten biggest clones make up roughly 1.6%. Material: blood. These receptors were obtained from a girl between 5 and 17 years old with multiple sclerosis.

The DNA of the CDR3 is TGCGCCAGCGGCGTGACCGGACAGACCTATGGCTACACCTTC. It encodes CASGVTGQTYGYTF. The rearrangement links TRBV4-1 to TRBJ1-2; tentatively, D is TRBD1 (6 bases). Trimming pared 8 bases from V and 4 bases from J, leaving 17 bases between. CDR1 MGHRA and CDR2 YSYEKL come from the germline V gene. The CDR3 contains 14 residues.

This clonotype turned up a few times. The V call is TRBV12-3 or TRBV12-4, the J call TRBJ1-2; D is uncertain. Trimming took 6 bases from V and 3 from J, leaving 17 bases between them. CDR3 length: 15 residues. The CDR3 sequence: CASSPAKSTYYGYTF. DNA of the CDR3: TGTGCCAGCAGCCCCGCCAAGTCGACGTACTATGGCTACACCTTC.

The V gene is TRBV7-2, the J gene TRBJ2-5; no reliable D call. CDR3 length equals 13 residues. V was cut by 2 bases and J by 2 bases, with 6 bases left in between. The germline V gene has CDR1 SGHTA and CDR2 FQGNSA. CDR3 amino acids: CASSLTQQETQYF. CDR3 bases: TGTGCCAGCAGCTTAACGCAGCAAGAGACCCAGTACTTC. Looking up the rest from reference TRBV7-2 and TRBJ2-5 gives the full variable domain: GAGVSQSPSNKVTEKGKDVELRCDPISGHTALYWYRQSLGQGLEFLIYFQGNSAPDKSGLPSDRFSAERTGGSVSTLTIQRTQQEDSAVYLCASSLTQQETQYFGPGTRLLVL.

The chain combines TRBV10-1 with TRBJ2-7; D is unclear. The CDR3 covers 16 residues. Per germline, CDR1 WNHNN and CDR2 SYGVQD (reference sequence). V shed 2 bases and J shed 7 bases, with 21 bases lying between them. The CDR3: CASSEMAPSSYNEQYF. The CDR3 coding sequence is TGCGCCAGCAGTGAGATGGCGCCGAGCTCCTACAATGAGCAGTACTTC.

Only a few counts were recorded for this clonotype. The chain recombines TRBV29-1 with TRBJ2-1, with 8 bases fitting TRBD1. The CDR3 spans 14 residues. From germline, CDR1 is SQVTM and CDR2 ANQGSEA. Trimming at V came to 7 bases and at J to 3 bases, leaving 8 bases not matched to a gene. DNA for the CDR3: TGCAGCGGGAGACAGGGACAGGACTACAATGAGCAGTTCTTC. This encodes CSGRQGQDYNEQFF.

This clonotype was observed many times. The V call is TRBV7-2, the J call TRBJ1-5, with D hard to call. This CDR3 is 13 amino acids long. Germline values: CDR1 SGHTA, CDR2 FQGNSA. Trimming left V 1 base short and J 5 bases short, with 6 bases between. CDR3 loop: CASSLGGDQPQHF. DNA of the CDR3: TGTGCCAGCAGCTTAGGTGGCGATCAGCCCCAGCATTTT. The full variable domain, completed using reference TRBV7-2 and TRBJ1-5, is GAGVSQSPSNKVTEKGKDVELRCDPISGHTALYWYRQSLGQGLEFLIYFQGNSAPDKSGLPSDRFSAERTGGSVSTLTIQRTQQEDSAVYLCASSLGGDQPQHFGDGTRLSIL.

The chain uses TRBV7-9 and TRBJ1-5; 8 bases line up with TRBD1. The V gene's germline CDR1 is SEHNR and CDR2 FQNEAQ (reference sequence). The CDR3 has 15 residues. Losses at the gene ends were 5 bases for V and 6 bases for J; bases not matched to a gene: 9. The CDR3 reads CASSPGQGRGQPQHF. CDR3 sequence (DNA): TGTGCCAGCAGCCCAGGACAGGGCCGGGGTCAGCCCCAGCATTTT. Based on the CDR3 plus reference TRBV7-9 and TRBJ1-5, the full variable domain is DTGVSQNPRHKITKRGQNVTFRCDPISEHNRLYWYRQTLGQGPEFLTYFQNEAQLEKSRLLSDRFSAERPKGSFSTLEIQRTEQGDSAMYLCASSPGQGRGQPQHFGDGTRLSIL.

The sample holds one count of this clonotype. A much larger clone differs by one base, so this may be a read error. CDR3 DNA sequence: TGTGCCAGCAGTGAATATAGGGTGACTAGCGGGAATGACGGGCAGTACTTC. Its translation: CASSEYRVTSGNDGQYF. The V and J genes are TRBV25-1 and TRBJ2-4, with TRBD2 matching 11 bases. CDR3 length: 17 amino acids. Trimming at V came to 0 bases and at J to 13 bases, leaving 14 bases not matched to a gene. The V gene's germline CDR1 is MGHDK and CDR2 SYGVNS.

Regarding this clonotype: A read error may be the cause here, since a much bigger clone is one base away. CDR3 sequence: CASRQGPKETQFF. In nucleotides, the CDR3 is TGTGCCAGCAGACAGGGGCCTAAAGAGACCCAGTTCTTC. V usage is TRBV6-1 and J usage is TRBJ2-5, with 7 bases matching TRBD1. The J call may be incorrect, as the DNA end agrees better with TRBJ2-1. Germline CDR1 MNHNS, CDR2 SASEGT. The CDR3 runs 13 residues.

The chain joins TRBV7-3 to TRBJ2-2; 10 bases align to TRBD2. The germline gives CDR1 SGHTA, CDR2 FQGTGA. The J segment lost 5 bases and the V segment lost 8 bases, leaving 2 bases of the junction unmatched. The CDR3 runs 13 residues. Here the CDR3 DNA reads TGTGCCAGCCATAGCGGGGGGACCGGGGAGCTGTTTTTT. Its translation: CASHSGGTGELFF.

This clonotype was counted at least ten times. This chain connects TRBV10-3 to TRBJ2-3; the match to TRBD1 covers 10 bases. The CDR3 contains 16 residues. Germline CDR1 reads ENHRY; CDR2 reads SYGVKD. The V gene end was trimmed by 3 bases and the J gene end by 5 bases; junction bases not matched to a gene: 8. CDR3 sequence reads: CAISDPGQGRVDTQYF. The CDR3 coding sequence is TGTGCCATCAGTGATCCGGGACAGGGGAGGGTAGATACGCAGTATTTT.

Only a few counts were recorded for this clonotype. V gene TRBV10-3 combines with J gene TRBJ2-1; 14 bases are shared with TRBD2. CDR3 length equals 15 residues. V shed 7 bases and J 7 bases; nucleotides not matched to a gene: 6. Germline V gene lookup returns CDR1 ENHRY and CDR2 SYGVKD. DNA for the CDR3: TGTGCCATCACTGGGACTAGCGGGAGAGGGAATGAGCAGTTCTTC. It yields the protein CAITGTSGRGNEQFF.

The CDR3 bases are TGTGCCAGCAGGGTAGGAGATGGCTACACCTTC. Translated: CASRVGDGYTF. The chain is built from TRBV6-1 and TRBJ1-2; D remains unclear. The CDR3 sequence is 11 residues long. Per germline, CDR1 MNHNS and CDR2 SASEGT. The ends were cut back, 6 bases at V and 6 bases at J, with 8 bases in the middle.

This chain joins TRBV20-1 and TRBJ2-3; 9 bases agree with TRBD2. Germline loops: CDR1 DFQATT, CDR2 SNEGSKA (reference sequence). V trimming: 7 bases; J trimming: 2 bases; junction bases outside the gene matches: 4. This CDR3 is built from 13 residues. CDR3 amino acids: CSGLAGITDTQYF. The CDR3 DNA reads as TGCAGTGGTCTAGCGGGGATCACAGATACGCAGTATTTT.

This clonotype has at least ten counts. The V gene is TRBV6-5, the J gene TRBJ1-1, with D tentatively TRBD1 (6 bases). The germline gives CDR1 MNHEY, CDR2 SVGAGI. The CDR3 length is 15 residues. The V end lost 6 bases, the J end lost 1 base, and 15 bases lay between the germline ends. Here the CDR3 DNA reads TGTGCCAGCAGGTTCAACAGGGAGGGGAACACTGAAGCTTTCTTT. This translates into CASRFNREGNTEAFF.

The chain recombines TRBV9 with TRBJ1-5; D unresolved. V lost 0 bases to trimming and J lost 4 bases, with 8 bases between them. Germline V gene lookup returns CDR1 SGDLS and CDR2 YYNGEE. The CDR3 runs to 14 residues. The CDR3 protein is CASSVDDQNQPQHF. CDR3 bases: TGTGCCAGCAGCGTAGATGATCAGAATCAGCCCCAGCATTTT.

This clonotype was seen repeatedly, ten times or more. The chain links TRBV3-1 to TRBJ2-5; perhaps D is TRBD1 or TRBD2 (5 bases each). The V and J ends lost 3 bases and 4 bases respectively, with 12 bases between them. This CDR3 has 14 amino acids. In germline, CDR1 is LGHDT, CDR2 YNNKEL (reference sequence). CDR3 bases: TGTGCCAGCAGCCACGGGGACGGTCGAGAGACCCAGTACTTC. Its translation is CASSHGDGRETQYF.

The CDR3 is CAWSSRGNGGNEQFF. The CDR3 nucleotides read TGTGCCTGGAGTTCCCGGGGTAATGGCGGCAATGAGCAGTTCTTC. This chain uses TRBV30 with TRBJ2-1; D perhaps matches TRBD2 (5 bases). V shed 2 bases and J shed 6 bases, with 17 bases lying between them. The CDR3 spans 15 residues. Looked up from germline, CDR1 is GTSNPN and CDR2 is SVGIG (reference sequence).

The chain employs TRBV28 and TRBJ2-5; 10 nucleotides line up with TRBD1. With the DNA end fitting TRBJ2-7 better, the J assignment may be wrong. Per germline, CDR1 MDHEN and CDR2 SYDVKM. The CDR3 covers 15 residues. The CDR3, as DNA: TGTGCCAGCAGTCCCGACAGGGGGCTCGTTTACGAGCAGTACTTC. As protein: CASSPDRGLVYEQYF.

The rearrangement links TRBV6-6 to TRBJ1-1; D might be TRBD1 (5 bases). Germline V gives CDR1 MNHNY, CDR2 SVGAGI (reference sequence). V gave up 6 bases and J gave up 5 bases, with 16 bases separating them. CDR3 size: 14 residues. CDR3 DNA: TGTGCCAGCAGGCAGGGACCCGACCTTACTGAAGCTTTCTTT. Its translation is CASRQGPDLTEAFF.

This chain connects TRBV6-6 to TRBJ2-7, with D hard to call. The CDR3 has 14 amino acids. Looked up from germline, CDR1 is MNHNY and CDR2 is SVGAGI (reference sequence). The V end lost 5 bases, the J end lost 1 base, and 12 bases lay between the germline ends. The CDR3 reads CASSHEKGSYEQYF. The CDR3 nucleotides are TGTGCCAGCAGTCACGAGAAGGGTTCCTACGAGCAGTACTTC.

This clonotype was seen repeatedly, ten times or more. The CDR3 protein is CSAEGDHYEQYF. The CDR3 region has the DNA TGCAGCGCCGAGGGGGACCACTACGAGCAGTACTTC. V is TRBV29-1 and J is TRBJ2-7, with D possibly TRBD1 on 6 matching bases. The CDR3 has 12 amino acids. CDR1 and CDR2 (germline): SQVTM, ANQGSEA. V was trimmed by 7 bases and J by 3 bases, leaving 13 bases between them.

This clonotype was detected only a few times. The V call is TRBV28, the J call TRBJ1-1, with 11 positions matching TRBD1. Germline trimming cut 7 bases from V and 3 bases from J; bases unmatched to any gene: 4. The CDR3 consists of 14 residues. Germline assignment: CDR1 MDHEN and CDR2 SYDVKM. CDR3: CASTRTGGYTEAFF. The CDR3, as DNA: TGTGCCAGCACCCGGACAGGGGGCTACACTGAAGCTTTCTTT.

CDR3 coding DNA: TGCAGTGCCCCGGGACAGGCCCTCAATGAGCAGTTCTTC. This gives the protein CSAPGQALNEQFF. The chain carries TRBV20-1 and TRBJ2-1; 8 nucleotides agree with TRBD1. Germline V gene sequence: CDR1 DFQATT, CDR2 SNEGSKA (reference sequence). The ends lost 6 bases at V and 6 bases at J; junction bases unmatched: 7. This CDR3 is built from 13 residues.

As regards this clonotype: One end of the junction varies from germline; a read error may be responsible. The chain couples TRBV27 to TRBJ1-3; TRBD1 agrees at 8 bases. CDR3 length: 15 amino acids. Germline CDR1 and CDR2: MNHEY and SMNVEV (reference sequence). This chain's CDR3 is CASSLQGADGNTVYF. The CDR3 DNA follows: TGTGCCAGCAGTTTACAGGGGGCGGATGGAAACACCGTATATTTT.

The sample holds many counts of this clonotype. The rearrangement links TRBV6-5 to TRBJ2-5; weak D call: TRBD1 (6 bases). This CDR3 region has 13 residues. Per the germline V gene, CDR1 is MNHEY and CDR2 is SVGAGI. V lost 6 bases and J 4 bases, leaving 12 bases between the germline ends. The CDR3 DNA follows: TGTGCCAGCAGCCTACAGGGTTCAGAGACCCAGTACTTC. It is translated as CASSLQGSETQYF.

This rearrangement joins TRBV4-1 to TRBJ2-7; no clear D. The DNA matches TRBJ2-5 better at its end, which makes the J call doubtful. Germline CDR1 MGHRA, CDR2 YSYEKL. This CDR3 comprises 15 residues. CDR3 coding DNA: TGCGCCAGCAGCCAGCTGGTGGATCCTCGGGAGACCCAGTACTTC. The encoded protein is CASSQLVDPRETQYF.

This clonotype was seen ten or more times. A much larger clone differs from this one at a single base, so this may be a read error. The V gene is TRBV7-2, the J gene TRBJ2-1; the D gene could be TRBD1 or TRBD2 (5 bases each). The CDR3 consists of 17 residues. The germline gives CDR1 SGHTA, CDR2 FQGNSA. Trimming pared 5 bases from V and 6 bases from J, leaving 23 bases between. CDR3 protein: CASSPQSLQAGGNEQFF. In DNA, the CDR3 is TGTGCCAGCAGCCCTCAGAGTTTACAGGCGGGTGGCAATGAGCAGTTCTTC.

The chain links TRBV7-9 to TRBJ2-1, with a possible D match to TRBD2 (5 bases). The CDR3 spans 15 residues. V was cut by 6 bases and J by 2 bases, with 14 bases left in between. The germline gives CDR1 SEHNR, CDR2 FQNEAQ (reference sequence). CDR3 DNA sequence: TGTGCCAGCAGAGAGGGTCGGGATCCCTACAATGAGCAGTTCTTC. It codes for CASREGRDPYNEQFF. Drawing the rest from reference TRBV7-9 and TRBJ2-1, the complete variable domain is DTGVSQNPRHKITKRGQNVTFRCDPISEHNRLYWYRQTLGQGPEFLTYFQNEAQLEKSRLLSDRFSAERPKGSFSTLEIQRTEQGDSAMYLCASREGRDPYNEQFFGPGTRLTVL.

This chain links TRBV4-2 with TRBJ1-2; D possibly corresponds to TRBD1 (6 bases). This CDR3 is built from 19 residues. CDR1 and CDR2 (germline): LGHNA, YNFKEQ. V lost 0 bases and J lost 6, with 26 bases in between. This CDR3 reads CASSQDLDSRFRGRDGYTF. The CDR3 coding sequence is TGTGCCAGCAGCCAAGATTTGGACAGTCGATTTCGAGGGCGGGATGGCTACACCTTC.

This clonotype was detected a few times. CDR3 sequence: CASSTNGLEYNEQFF. CDR3 DNA sequence: TGTGCCAGTAGTACAAACGGACTAGAATACAATGAGCAGTTCTTC. The chain uses TRBV19 and TRBJ2-1; 7 nucleotides agree with TRBD2. The CDR3 runs to 15 residues. Trimming cost V 4 bases and J 4 bases; bases outside gene matches: 7. Per the germline V gene, CDR1 is LNHDA and CDR2 is SQIVND (reference sequence).